This T cell receptor (beta chain) derives from a study of CD8 T cells in ankylosing spondylitis. The study's findings and limits: Clones linked to disease, bearing a CD8+ phenotype, were relatively rare in peripheral blood. Earlier authors reported some of these motif variants in reactive arthritis synovial fluid and blood. The study identified a TCR beta motif of several highly homologous variants that appeared characteristic of ankylosing spondylitis blood. In ankylosing spondylitis patients, matched synovial fluid reportedly showed significant enrichment of disease-linked clones.

It was by quantitative 5'-RACE with molecular barcodes that TCR beta libraries were made. Each CDR3 protein is one row after TCRdb ran MiXCR on the 5' RACE reads. The data hold approximately 400,000 distinct CDR3 sequences, with over 15% observed a single time. The germline gives CDR1 SGHRS, CDR2 YFSETQ. V was trimmed by 0 bases and J by 1 base, leaving 10 bases between them. CDR3 length: 15 residues. This clonotype came up many times. Its antigen is still unknown. The chain joins TRBV5-1 to TRBJ1-1; no firm D call. The clonotype originates from a male donor with ankylosing spondylitis. Sequenced input: blood, either unsorted or a sorted T cell fraction (not recorded which). The CDR3 DNA follows: TGCGCCAGCAGCTTGGCCAACAGCGCGAACACTGAAGCTTTCTTT. Amino acid sequence: CASSLANSANTEAFF.